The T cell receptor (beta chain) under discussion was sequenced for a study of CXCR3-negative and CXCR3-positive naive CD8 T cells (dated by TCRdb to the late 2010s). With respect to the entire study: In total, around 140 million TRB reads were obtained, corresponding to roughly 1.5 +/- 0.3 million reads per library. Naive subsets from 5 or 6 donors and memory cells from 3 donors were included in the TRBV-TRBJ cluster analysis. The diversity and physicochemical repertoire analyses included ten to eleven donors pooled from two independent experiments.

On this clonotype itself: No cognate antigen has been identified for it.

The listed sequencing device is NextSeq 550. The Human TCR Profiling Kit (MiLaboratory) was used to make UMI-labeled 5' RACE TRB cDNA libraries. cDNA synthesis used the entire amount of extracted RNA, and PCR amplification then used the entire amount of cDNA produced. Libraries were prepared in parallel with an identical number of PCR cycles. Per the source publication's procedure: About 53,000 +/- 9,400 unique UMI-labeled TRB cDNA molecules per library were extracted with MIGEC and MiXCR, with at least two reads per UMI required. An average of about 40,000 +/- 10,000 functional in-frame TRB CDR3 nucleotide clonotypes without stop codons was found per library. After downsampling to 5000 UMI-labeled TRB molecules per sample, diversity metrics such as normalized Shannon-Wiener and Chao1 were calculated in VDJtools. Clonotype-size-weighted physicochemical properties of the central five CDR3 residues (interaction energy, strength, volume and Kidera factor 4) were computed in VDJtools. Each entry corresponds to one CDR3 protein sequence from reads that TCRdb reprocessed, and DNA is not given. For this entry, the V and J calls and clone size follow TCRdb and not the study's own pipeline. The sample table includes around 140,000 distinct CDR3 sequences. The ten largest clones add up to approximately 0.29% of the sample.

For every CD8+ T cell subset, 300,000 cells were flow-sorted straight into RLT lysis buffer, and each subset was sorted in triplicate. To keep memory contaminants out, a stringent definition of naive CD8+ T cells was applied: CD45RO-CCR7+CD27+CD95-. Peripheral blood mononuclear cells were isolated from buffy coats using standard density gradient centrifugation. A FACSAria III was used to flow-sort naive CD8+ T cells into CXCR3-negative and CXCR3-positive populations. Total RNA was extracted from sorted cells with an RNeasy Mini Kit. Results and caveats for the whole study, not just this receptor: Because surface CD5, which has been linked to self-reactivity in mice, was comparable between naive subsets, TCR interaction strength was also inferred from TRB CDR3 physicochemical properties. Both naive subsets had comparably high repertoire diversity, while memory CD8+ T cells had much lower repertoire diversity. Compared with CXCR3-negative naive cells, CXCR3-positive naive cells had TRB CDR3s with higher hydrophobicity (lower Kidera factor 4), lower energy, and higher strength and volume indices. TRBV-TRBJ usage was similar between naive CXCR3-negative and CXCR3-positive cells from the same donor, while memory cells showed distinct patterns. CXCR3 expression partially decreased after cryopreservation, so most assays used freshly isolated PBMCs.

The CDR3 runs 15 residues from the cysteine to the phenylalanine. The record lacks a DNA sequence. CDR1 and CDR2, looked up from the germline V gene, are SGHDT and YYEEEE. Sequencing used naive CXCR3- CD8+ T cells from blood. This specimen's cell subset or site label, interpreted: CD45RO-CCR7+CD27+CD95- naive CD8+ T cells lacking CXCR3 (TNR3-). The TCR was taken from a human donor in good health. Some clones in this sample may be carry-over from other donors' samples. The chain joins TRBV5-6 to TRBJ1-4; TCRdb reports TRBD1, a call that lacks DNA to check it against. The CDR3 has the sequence CASSYDRDTYEKLFF.